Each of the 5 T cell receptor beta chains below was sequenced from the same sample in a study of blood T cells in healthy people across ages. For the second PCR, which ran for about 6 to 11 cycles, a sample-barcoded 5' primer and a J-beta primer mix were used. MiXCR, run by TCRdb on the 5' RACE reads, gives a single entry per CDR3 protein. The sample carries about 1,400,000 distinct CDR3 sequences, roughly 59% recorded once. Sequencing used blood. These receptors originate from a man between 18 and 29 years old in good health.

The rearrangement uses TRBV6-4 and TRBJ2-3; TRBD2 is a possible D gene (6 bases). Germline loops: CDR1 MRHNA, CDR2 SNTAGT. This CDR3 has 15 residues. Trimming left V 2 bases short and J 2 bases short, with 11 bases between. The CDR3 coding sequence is TGTGCCAGCAGTGACGGGCGGGAAATCACAGATACGCAGTATTTT. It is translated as CASSDGREITDTQYF.

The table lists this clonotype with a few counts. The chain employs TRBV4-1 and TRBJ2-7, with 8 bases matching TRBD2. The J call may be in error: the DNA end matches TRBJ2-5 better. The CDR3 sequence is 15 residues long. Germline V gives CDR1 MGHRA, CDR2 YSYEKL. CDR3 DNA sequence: TGCGCCAGCAGCCAAGGGTTAACGGGAGGGGAGACCCAGTACTTC. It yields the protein CASSQGLTGGETQYF.

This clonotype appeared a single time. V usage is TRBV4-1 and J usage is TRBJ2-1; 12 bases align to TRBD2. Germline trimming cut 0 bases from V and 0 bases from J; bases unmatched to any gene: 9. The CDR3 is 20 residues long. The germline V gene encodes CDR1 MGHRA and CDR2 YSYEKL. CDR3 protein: CASSQDRGLAGRSSYNEQFF. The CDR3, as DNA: TGCGCCAGCAGCCAAGATCGCGGACTAGCGGGGAGAAGCTCCTACAATGAGCAGTTCTTC.

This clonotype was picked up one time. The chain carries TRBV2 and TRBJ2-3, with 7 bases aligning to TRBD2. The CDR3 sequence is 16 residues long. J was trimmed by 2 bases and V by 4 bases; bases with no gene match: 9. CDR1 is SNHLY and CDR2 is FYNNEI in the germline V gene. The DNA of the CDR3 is TGTGCCAGCAGTGTTGGGACTACCTTAATCACAGATACGCAGTATTTT. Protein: CASSVGTTLITDTQYF.

The DNA of the CDR3 is TGTGCTAGTGGTTTTCCGGGACCGTCGGACTATGGCTACACCTTC. This codes for CASGFPGPSDYGYTF. The J gene is TRBJ1-2, the V gene TRBV12-5, with D possibly TRBD1 on 5 matching bases. The CDR3 extends over 15 amino acids. The germline V and J ends were trimmed by 3 bases and 3 bases, with 14 bases remaining between them. Germline V gene data show CDR1 as LGHNT and CDR2 as FRNRAP. The whole variable domain, remainder taken from reference TRBV12-5 and TRBJ1-2, is DARVTQTPRHKVTEMGQEVTMRCQPILGHNTVFWYRQTMMQGLELLAYFRNRAPLDDSGMPKDRFSAEMPDATLATLKIQPSEPRDSAVYFCASGFPGPSDYGYTFGSGTRLTVV.